Listed below are T cell receptor beta chains from one sample, sequenced in a study of CD8+ T cells in alopecia areata. The table came from immunoSEQ multiplex PCR; TCRdb's copy has only in-frame clones and leaves some out. The sample shows approximately 180,000 clones, approximately 65% of them seen only once. The input for sequencing was CD8+ T cells sorted from blood, taken at week 0. The receptors here all came from a human donor with alopecia areata. CDR3s include the opening cysteine and the closing phenylalanine or tryptophan. The D gene is left open where the match is weak. Size values are once, few and many counts, or a class for expanded clones, and some rows have none.

J,size,V,D,CDR3,DNA
TRBJ1-5,.,TRBV2,.,CASSEAGVRQPQHF,TGTGCCAGCAGTGAAGCAGGGGTGCGGCAGCCCCAGCATTTT
TRBJ1-5,.,TRBV6-5,.,CASRGGGRNQPQHF,TGTGCCAGCAGGGGGGGAGGCCGCAATCAGCCCCAGCATTTT
TRBJ1-1,.,TRBV29-1,.,CSVEGAPNTEAFF,TGCAGCGTTGAAGGTGCCCCGAACACTGAAGCTTTCTTT
TRBJ2-1,.,TRBV2,.,CASKGVSYNEQFF,TGTGCCAGCAAGGGGGTCTCCTACAATGAGCAGTTCTTC
TRBJ1-1,.,TRBV2,.,CASSVTRGASVTEAFF,TGTGCCAGCAGCGTGACTCGGGGGGCCTCTGTCACTGAAGCTTTCTTT
TRBJ1-2,.,TRBV19,.,CASSAGPLGYGYTF,TGTGCCAGTAGTGCGGGACCCCTCGGCTATGGCTACACCTTC
TRBJ1-4,.,TRBV5-1,.,CASSPSLRGEKLFF,TGCGCCAGCAGCCCATCTCTAAGAGGAGAAAAACTGTTTTTT
TRBJ1-2,.,TRBV4-1,TRBD1,CASSPGPGQRYGYTF,TGCGCCAGCAGCCCCGGCCCGGGACAGCGCTATGGCTACACCTTC
TRBJ2-2,.,TRBV5-6,.,CASSWGFTPQNTGELFF,TGTGCCAGCAGTTGGGGTTTTACCCCCCAGAACACCGGGGAGCTGTTTTTT
TRBJ1-2,.,TRBV25-1,.,CASSDRAWGYTF,TGTGCCAGCAGTGACAGGGCGTGGGGCTACACCTTC
TRBJ2-5,.,TRBV6-5,TRBD2,CASSYELAGQETQYF,TGTGCCAGCAGTTACGAACTAGCGGGCCAAGAGACCCAGTACTTC
TRBJ2-3,.,TRBV7-8,.,CATHNGGTDTQYF,TGTGCCACTCACAACGGGGGAACAGATACGCAGTATTTT
TRBJ1-5,.,TRBV21-1,.,CASSKVDRANQPQHF,TGTGCCAGCAGCAAAGTAGACAGGGCAAACCAGCCCCAGCATTTT
TRBJ2-3,.,TRBV27,.,CASSEGYVADTQYF,TGTGCCAGCAGTGAGGGATACGTGGCAGATACGCAGTATTTT
TRBJ1-5,.,TRBV10-2,TRBD1,CASSNRGQGAYQPQHF,TGCGCCAGCTCCAACCGGGGGCAGGGGGCTTATCAGCCCCAGCATTTT
TRBJ2-3,.,TRBV11-2,TRBD2,CASLPPGGTQYF,TGTGCCAGCCTACCACCGGGGGGTACGCAGTATTTT
TRBJ2-1,.,TRBV5-1,.,CASSLGGREQFF,TGCGCCAGCAGCTTGGGCGGGCGTGAGCAGTTCTTC
TRBJ1-5,.,TRBV4-1,TRBD1,CASSRFTGEVTPQHF,TGCGCCAGCAGCCGCTTTACAGGGGAGGTCACGCCCCAGCATTTT
TRBJ2-3,.,TRBV7-6,.,CASSLVGGAGDTQYF,TGTGCCAGCAGCTTAGTGGGGGGCGCTGGAGATACGCAGTATTTT
TRBJ2-7,few,TRBV30,TRBD1,CAWSLRGDRWAYEQYF,TGTGCCTGGAGCCTGAGGGGGGACAGGTGGGCCTACGAGCAGTACTTC
TRBJ2-7,.,TRBV29-1,.,CSVVGTPTEQYF,TGCAGCGTTGTGGGCACCCCTACCGAGCAGTACTTC
TRBJ1-6,.,TRBV25-1,.,CASSDRARDNSPLHF,TGTGCCAGCAGTGATCGGGCCCGGGATAATTCACCCCTCCACTTT
TRBJ2-1,few,TRBV29-1,.,CSVESNVLRNEQFF,TGCAGCGTTGAATCGAACGTCTTGAGGAATGAGCAGTTCTTC
TRBJ2-7,.,TRBV27,.,CASSLQGIPYEQYF,TGTGCCAGCAGTCTCCAGGGGATCCCCTACGAGCAGTACTTC
TRBJ2-1,once,TRBV2,.,CASSEGRGQFF,TGTGCCAGCAGTGAAGGACGCGGCCAGTTCTTC
TRBJ1-3,.,TRBV5-6,.,CASTEEYGPGNTIYF,TGTGCCAGCACCGAGGAATATGGGCCTGGAAACACCATATATTTT
TRBJ2-5,.,TRBV4-1,TRBD2,CASSQGPSGARQETQYF,TGCGCCAGCAGCCAAGGGCCTAGCGGGGCCCGCCAAGAGACCCAGTACTTC
TRBJ1-4,.,TRBV30,.,CAWSLEQGLAGDEKLFF,TGTGCCTGGAGTCTTGAACAGGGTCTCGCGGGGGATGAAAAACTGTTTTTT
TRBJ2-7,.,TRBV5-5,.,CASSLDDRLWEQYF,TGTGCCAGCAGCTTGGACGACAGGCTGTGGGAGCAGTACTTC
TRBJ2-3,.,TRBV6-5,TRBD1,CASSDRVGTDTQYF,TGTGCCAGCAGTGACAGGGTCGGCACAGATACGCAGTATTTT
TRBJ2-3,.,TRBV4-2,.,CASSQDSEITDTQYF,TGTGCCAGCAGCCAAGATAGCGAAATCACAGATACGCAGTATTTT
TRBJ2-7,few,TRBV4-1,TRBD1,CASSQADRPFEQYF,TGCGCCAGCAGCCAAGCGGACAGGCCTTTCGAGCAGTACTTC
TRBJ2-2,.,TRBV15,.,CATSGGQLNTGELFF,TGTGCCACCAGCGGGGGTCAGTTGAACACCGGGGAGCTGTTTTTT
TRBJ1-2,.,TRBV5-6,TRBD1,CASSPLGTGVYGYTF,TGTGCCAGCAGCCCGTTGGGGACAGGGGTATATGGCTACACCTTC
TRBJ2-2,.,TRBV30,TRBD2,CAWRPGLASGELFF,TGTGCCTGGCGACCGGGACTAGCGTCCGGGGAGCTGTTTTTT
TRBJ2-3,.,TRBV7-9,TRBD2,CASSLASGPDTQYF,TGTGCCAGCAGCTTAGCTAGCGGGCCTGATACGCAGTATTTT
TRBJ1-5,.,TRBV5-6,.,CASSSGTLRQPQHF,TGTGCCAGCAGCTCCGGGACTTTAAGGCAGCCCCAGCATTTT
TRBJ2-7,.,TRBV29-1,.,CSVEAGTYEQYF,TGCAGCGTTGAGGCCGGAACCTACGAGCAGTACTTC
TRBJ1-1,.,TRBV30,TRBD1,CAWSPLTGGYNTEAFF,TGTGCCTGGAGTCCTCTCACAGGGGGCTATAACACTGAAGCTTTCTTT
TRBJ2-5,.,TRBV19,.,CASSIWTGIQETQYF,TGTGCCAGTAGTATCTGGACGGGGATCCAAGAGACCCAGTACTTC
TRBJ1-1,.,TRBV7-9,.,CASTIGAEAFF,TGTGCCAGCACCATAGGGGCTGAAGCTTTCTTT
TRBJ2-2,.,TRBV6-1,.,CASSITANTGELFF,TGTGCCAGCAGCATTACAGCGAACACCGGGGAGCTGTTTTTT
TRBJ1-4,.,TRBV30,.,CAWSEDSNPNEKLFF,TGTGCCTGGAGTGAGGACAGCAACCCGAATGAAAAACTGTTTTTT
TRBJ2-5,once,TRBV28,TRBD1,CASSRPGGETQYF,TGTGCCAGCAGCCGCCCAGGGGGAGAGACCCAGTACTTC
TRBJ2-1,.,TRBV2,.,CASSPQGDAYNEQFF,TGTGCCAGCAGTCCCCAAGGAGATGCCTACAATGAGCAGTTCTTC
TRBJ2-5,once,TRBV13,.,CASSLAGGMGETQYF,TGTGCCAGCAGCTTGGCAGGGGGGATGGGAGAGACCCAGTACTTC
TRBJ2-5,once,TRBV7-9,.,CASSSGEGTQYF,TGTGCCAGCAGCTCAGGGGAGGGGACCCAGTACTTC
TRBJ2-6,.,TRBV5-6,.,CASSSGLSGANVLTF,TGTGCCAGCAGCTCAGGCCTGTCTGGGGCCAACGTCCTGACTTTC
TRBJ1-2,once,TRBV29-1,.,CSVGDRRGYTF,TGCAGCGTTGGAGACCGAAGGGGCTACACCTTC
TRBJ2-6,few,TRBV5-1,.,CASSGAVFGAAGANVLTF,TGCGCCAGCAGCGGCGCGGTTTTTGGGGCGGCTGGGGCCAACGTCCTGACTTTC
TRBJ1-4,.,TRBV19,.,CASSSGSTNEKLFF,TGTGCCAGTAGTAGTGGTTCAACTAATGAAAAACTGTTTTTT
TRBJ1-2,.,TRBV29-1,.,CSVLSRGNRYGYTF,TGCAGCGTTCTATCGAGGGGCAATAGGTATGGCTACACCTTC
TRBJ2-6,.,TRBV2,.,CASSGKNIGQTFTSGANVLTF,TGTGCCAGCAGTGGGAAAAACATTGGACAGACCTTCACCTCTGGGGCCAACGTCCTGACTTTC
TRBJ2-5,.,TRBV7-9,.,CASSLGEATQYF,TGTGCCAGCAGCTTAGGGGAGGCGACCCAGTACTTC